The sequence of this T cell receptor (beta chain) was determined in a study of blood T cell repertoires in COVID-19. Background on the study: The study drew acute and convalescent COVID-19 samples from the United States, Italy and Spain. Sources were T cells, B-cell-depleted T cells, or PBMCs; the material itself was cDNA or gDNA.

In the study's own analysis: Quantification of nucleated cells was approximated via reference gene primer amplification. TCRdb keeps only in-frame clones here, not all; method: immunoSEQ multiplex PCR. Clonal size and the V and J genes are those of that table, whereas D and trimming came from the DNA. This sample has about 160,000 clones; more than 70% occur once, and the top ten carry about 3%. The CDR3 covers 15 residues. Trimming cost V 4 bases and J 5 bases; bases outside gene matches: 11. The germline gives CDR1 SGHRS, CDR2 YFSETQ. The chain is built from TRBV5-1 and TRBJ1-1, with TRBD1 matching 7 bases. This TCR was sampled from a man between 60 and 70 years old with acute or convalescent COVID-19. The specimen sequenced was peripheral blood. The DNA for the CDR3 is TGCGCCAGCAGCCCTACAACAGGGGAGGAAACTGAAGCTTTCTTT. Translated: CASSPTTGEETEAFF.